One and the same sample provided the 20 T cell receptor beta chains below, sequenced in a study of blood T cell repertoires in COVID-19. Data came from immunoSEQ multiplex PCR; TCRdb stores just in-frame clones and leaves some out. The sample consists of about 240,000 clones, more than 75% of them appearing once. Specimen: PBMCs or T cells enriched from blood (not recorded which). All receptors come from a woman aged 40-49 years with acute COVID-19.

This rearrangement joins TRBV5-4 to TRBJ2-3; unclear D gene. From germline, CDR1 is SGHNT and CDR2 YYREEE (reference sequence). Trimming cost V 5 bases and J 0 bases, with 10 bases left between them. The CDR3 covers 14 residues. The CDR3 sequence: CASSYGTSTDTQYF. In nucleotides, the CDR3 is TGTGCCAGCAGTTATGGCACCAGCACAGATACGCAGTATTTT.

This chain joins TRBV3-1 (or the pseudogene TRBV3-2) and TRBJ2-2; TRBD1 is a possible D gene (6 bases). This CDR3 region has 18 residues. V shed 4 bases and J shed 6 bases, with 24 bases lying between them. CDR1 and CDR2 (germline): LGHDT, YNNKEL (reference sequence). The CDR3 protein is CASSPLRGVFWSAGELFF. CDR3 nucleotide sequence: TGTGCCAGCAGCCCCCTCAGGGGAGTATTTTGGAGCGCCGGGGAGCTGTTTTTT.

CDR3 amino acids: CASSLTPSYEQYF. DNA of the CDR3: TGTGCCAGCAGCTTAACACCTTCCTACGAGCAGTACTTC. V gene TRBV7-9 combines with J gene TRBJ2-7; D is ambiguous. CDR1 is SEHNR and CDR2 is FQNEAQ in the germline V gene (reference sequence). The CDR3 is 13 amino acids. V shed 2 bases and J shed 1 base, with 6 bases lying between them. Using reference TRBV7-9 and TRBJ2-7 for the parts outside the CDR3, the full variable domain is DTGVSQNPRHKITKRGQNVTFRCDPISEHNRLYWYRQTLGQGPEFLTYFQNEAQLEKSRLLSDRFSAERPKGSFSTLEIQRTEQGDSAMYLCASSLTPSYEQYFGPGTRLTVT.

V usage is TRBV7-9 and J usage is TRBJ1-4; TRBD1 agrees at 12 bases. CDR1 is SEHNR and CDR2 is FQNEAQ in the germline V gene (reference sequence). The CDR3 consists of 17 residues. Unmatched junction bases numbered 7, after V lost 5 bases and J lost 3 bases. CDR3 nucleotide sequence: TGTGCCAGCAGCCCTGGGGGGACAGGGGGCCCTAATGAAAAACTGTTTTTT. Protein sequence: CASSPGGTGGPNEKLFF.

The rearrangement links TRBV13 to TRBJ2-1, with D maybe TRBD1 (5 bases). The length of the CDR3 is 13 residues. Trimming took off 2 bases at V and 9 bases at J, with 11 bases between the two ends. Germline values: CDR1 PRHDT, CDR2 FYEKMQ (reference sequence). The CDR3 spells CASSLLGVGEQFF. As DNA, the CDR3 is TGTGCCAGCAGCTTACTAGGGGTTGGTGAGCAGTTCTTC.

The rearrangement joins TRBV7-2 to TRBJ2-7; 11 nucleotides line up with TRBD2. CDR3 length: 15 amino acids. Germline V gene lookup returns CDR1 SGHTA and CDR2 FQGNSA. V gave up 3 bases and J gave up 6 bases; unmatched junction bases: 7. The DNA for the CDR3 is TGTGCCAGCAGCTTTACTAGCGGGAGTACAAGCGAGCAGTACTTC. Protein: CASSFTSGSTSEQYF. Supplemented by reference TRBV7-2 and TRBJ2-7, the full variable domain reads GAGVSQSPSNKVTEKGKDVELRCDPISGHTALYWYRQSLGQGLEFLIYFQGNSAPDKSGLPSDRFSAERTGGSVSTLTIQRTQQEDSAVYLCASSFTSGSTSEQYFGPGTRLTVT.

The table lists this clone with a few counts. The chain carries TRBV12-2 and TRBJ2-2; the DNA was not compared with TRBD2, the D call given in the table. TRBV12-2 is described as a pseudogene. This CDR3 contains 19 residues. The CDR3 coding sequence is TGTGCAAGTCGCTTAGCTCCAGCGGGAGTCAAATGTAACACCGGGGAGCTGTTTTTT. It codes for CASRLAPAGVKCNTGELFF.

The chain joins TRBV7-9 to TRBJ2-7; a possible D gene is TRBD2 (6 bases). CDR1 and CDR2 from the germline V gene are SEHNR and FQNEAQ (reference sequence). The CDR3 spans 12 residues. The V end was cut by 4 bases, the J end by 6 bases, with 10 bases between. The CDR3 DNA follows: TGTGCCAGCAGCTCCGCCGGGAGCGAGCAGTACTTC. This sequence encodes CASSSAGSEQYF. The full variable domain, in which reference TRBV7-9 and TRBJ2-7 provide the parts outside the CDR3, is DTGVSQNPRHKITKRGQNVTFRCDPISEHNRLYWYRQTLGQGPEFLTYFQNEAQLEKSRLLSDRFSAERPKGSFSTLEIQRTEQGDSAMYLCASSSAGSEQYFGPGTRLTVT.

The chain has TRBV7-2 and TRBJ2-2; D might be TRBD1 (6 bases). This CDR3 has 17 residues. V was clipped by 5 bases and J by 7 bases, with 23 bases between them. Germline loops: CDR1 SGHTA, CDR2 FQGNSA. CDR3 sequence reads: CASSRNPGVNVIGELFF. The CDR3 nucleotides are TGTGCCAGCAGCAGAAATCCAGGGGTAAATGTTATCGGGGAGCTGTTTTTT.

The CDR3 DNA reads as TGTGCCAGCAGCTTAACAGGGGAGATCTACGAGCAGTACTTC. Translation gives CASSLTGEIYEQYF. The chain has TRBV11-2 and TRBJ2-7, with 7 positions matching TRBD1. This CDR3 is built from 14 residues. Germline CDR1 SGHAT, CDR2 FQNNGV. Losses at the gene ends were 2 bases for V and 3 bases for J; bases not matched to a gene: 4.

The V gene is TRBV9, the J gene TRBJ2-7, with TRBD1 matching 7 bases. CDR1 SGDLS and CDR2 YYNGEE come from the germline V gene. This CDR3 region has 13 residues. The trim removed 6 bases at V and 3 bases at J, leaving 6 bases unmatched. The CDR3 DNA sequence: TGTGCCAGCAATAGGGACAGCGGCTACGAGCAGTACTTC. As protein: CASNRDSGYEQYF.

V and J are TRBV19 and TRBJ1-2; no definite D call. Per the germline V gene, CDR1 is LNHDA and CDR2 is SQIVND (reference sequence). This CDR3 contains 12 residues. Trimming shortened V by 5 bases and J by 3 bases, and 7 bases separated the two germline ends. Here the CDR3 DNA reads TGTGCCAGTAGTGACAACTACTATGGCTACACCTTC. It is translated as CASSDNYYGYTF.

The rearrangement joins TRBV2 to TRBJ2-1, with 11 nucleotides matching TRBD2. J was trimmed by 7 bases and V by 6 bases; bases with no gene match: 8. The CDR3 is 15 residues long. Germline loops: CDR1 SNHLY, CDR2 FYNNEI. The CDR3 region has the DNA TGTGCCAGCAGCGTAGCGGGAGGGATTGGAAATGAGCAGTTCTTC. Amino acid sequence: CASSVAGGIGNEQFF.

The chain is built from TRBV7-8 and TRBJ1-5; unclear D gene. V dropped 2 bases and J dropped 3 bases, with 2 bases sitting between them. This CDR3 spans 12 amino acids. The germline CDR1 and CDR2 sequences are SGHVS and FQNEAQ. CDR3 sequence reads: CASSLYNQPQHF. In DNA, the CDR3 is TGTGCCAGCAGCTTATACAATCAGCCCCAGCATTTT.

The chain carries TRBV10-1 and TRBJ2-2, with D maybe TRBD1 (5 bases). Trimming took 5 bases from V and 6 from J, leaving 7 bases between them. Germline-derived CDR1 and CDR2 are WNHNN and SYGVQD (reference sequence). This CDR3 contains 12 residues. CDR3 sequence reads: CASSQGPGELFF. The CDR3 nucleotides read TGCGCCAGCAGTCAGGGTCCCGGGGAGCTGTTTTTT.

This clone occurred a few times. V and J are TRBV7-9 and TRBJ1-2; tentatively, D is TRBD1 (5 bases). Germline CDR1 is SEHNR and CDR2 is FQNEAQ (reference sequence). Trimming took 4 bases from V and 5 from J, leaving 17 bases between them. The CDR3 is made up of 15 amino acids. The CDR3 DNA is TGTGCCAGCAGCTCCCTCCAGGGTGACCTATATGGCTACACCTTC. This codes for CASSSLQGDLYGYTF. Full variable domain (rest looked up from reference TRBV7-9 and TRBJ1-2): DTGVSQNPRHKITKRGQNVTFRCDPISEHNRLYWYRQTLGQGPEFLTYFQNEAQLEKSRLLSDRFSAERPKGSFSTLEIQRTEQGDSAMYLCASSSLQGDLYGYTFGSGTRLTVV.

The rearrangement links TRBV7-2 to TRBJ2-7, with D tentatively TRBD2 (6 bases). CDR3 length: 14 amino acids. Germline V gives CDR1 SGHTA, CDR2 FQGNSA. Trimming pared 0 bases from V and 0 bases from J, leaving 6 bases between. CDR3 coding DNA: TGTGCCAGCAGCTTAGCGCGGGACTCCTACGAGCAGTACTTC. It encodes CASSLARDSYEQYF.

V usage is TRBV2 and J usage is TRBJ2-7, with a tentative D call TRBD1 (6 bases). V shed 3 bases and J shed 2 bases, with 8 bases lying between them. Germline CDR1 SNHLY, CDR2 FYNNEI. This CDR3 has 13 residues. For the CDR3, the DNA is TGTGCCAGCAGTGAGGGGGCTGCCTACGAGCAGTACTTC. Translation: CASSEGAAYEQYF.

J is TRBJ1-6 and V is TRBV5-1, with D possibly being TRBD1 (6 bases). V lost 0 bases to trimming and J lost 1 base, with 11 bases between them. The CDR3 spans 17 residues. Germline CDR1 and CDR2: SGHRS and YFSETQ. The CDR3 DNA follows: TGCGCCAGCAGCTTGGGGCAGGGGCGGTCCTATAATTCACCCCTCCACTTT. It yields the protein CASSLGQGRSYNSPLHF.

This clone has only a few counts. CDR3 region: CASATGPGDRYGYTF. CDR3 in DNA: TGTGCCAGCGCTACGGGGCCAGGGGACCGTTATGGCTACACCTTC. The chain joins TRBV18 to TRBJ1-2; D is possibly TRBD1 (6 bases). Deletions cut 8 bases from V and 5 bases from J, with 21 bases between. Per germline, CDR1 KGHSH and CDR2 LQKENI. The CDR3 consists of 15 residues.